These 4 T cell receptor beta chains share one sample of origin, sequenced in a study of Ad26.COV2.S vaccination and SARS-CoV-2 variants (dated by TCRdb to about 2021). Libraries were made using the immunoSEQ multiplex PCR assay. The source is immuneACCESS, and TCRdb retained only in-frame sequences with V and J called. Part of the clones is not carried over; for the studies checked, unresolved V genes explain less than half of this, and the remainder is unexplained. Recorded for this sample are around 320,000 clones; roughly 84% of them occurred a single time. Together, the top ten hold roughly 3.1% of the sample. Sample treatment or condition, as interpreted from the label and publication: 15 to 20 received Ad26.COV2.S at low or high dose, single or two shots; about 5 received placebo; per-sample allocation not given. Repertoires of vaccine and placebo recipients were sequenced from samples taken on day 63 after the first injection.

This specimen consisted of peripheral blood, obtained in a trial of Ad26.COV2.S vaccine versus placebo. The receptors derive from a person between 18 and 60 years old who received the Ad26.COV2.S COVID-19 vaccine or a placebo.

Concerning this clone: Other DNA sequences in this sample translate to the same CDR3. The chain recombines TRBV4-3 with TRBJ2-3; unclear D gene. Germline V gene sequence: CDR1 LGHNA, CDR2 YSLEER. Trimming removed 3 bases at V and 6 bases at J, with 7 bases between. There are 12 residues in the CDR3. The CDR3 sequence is CASSQLGDTQYF. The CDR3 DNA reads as TGCGCCAGCAGCCAGCTCGGGGATACGCAGTATTTT.

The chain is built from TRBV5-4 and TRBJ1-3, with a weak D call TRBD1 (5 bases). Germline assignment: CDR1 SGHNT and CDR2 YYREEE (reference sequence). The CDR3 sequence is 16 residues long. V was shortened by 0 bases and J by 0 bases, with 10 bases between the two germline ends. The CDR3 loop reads CASSLEGPSSGNTIYF. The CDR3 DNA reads TGTGCCAGCAGCTTGGAGGGGCCGAGCTCTGGAAACACCATATATTTT.

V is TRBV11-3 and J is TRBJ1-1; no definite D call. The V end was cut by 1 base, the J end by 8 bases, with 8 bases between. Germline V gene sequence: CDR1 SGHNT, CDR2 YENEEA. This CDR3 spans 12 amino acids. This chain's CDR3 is CASSLAAGEAFF. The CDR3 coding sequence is TGTGCCAGCAGCTTAGCAGCGGGGGAAGCTTTCTTT.

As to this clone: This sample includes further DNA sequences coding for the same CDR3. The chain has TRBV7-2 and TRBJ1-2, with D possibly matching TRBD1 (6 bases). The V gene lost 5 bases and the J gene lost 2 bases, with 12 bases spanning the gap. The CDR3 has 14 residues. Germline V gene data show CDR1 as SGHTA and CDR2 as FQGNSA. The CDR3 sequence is CASSLGQGNYGYTF. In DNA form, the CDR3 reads TGTGCCAGCAGCCTCGGCCAGGGGAACTATGGCTACACCTTC.